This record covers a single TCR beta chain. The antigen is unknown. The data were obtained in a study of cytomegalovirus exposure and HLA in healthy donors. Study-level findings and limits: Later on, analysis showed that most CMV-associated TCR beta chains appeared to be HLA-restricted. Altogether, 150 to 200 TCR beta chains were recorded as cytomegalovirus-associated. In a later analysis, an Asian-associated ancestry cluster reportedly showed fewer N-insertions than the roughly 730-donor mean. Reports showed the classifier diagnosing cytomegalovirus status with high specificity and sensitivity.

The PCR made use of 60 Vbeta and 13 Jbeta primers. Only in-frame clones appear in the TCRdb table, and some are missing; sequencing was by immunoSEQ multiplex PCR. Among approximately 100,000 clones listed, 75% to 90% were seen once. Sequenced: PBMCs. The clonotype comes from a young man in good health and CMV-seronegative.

The CDR3 region is CASSSGVGRGNYGYTF. The CDR3 DNA reads TGTGCCAGCAGCTCGGGTGTGGGCAGGGGGAACTATGGCTACACCTTC. The chain has TRBV5-4 and TRBJ1-2; the match to TRBD1 covers 7 bases. The CDR3 extends over 16 amino acids. CDR1 and CDR2 (germline): SGHNT, YYREEE (reference sequence). Trimming removed 3 bases from V and 2 bases from J; junction bases left unmatched: 10.